Below, 17 T cell receptor beta chains from the same sample are listed, as sequenced in a study of T cell responses to AZD1222 COVID-19 vaccine. Profiling relied on immunoSEQ multiplex PCR, and the TCRdb table lists in-frame clones only, not all of them. The table lists about 110,000 clones, 87% of them singletons. Here the sequenced sample was peripheral blood, taken 28 days after the second AZD1222 dose. The receptor source for this set is an adult who received the AZD1222 COVID-19 vaccine.

The CDR3 here is CSVATSGNYEQYF. CDR3 DNA sequence: TGCAGCGTTGCGACTAGCGGGAACTACGAGCAGTACTTC. The chain has TRBV29-1 and TRBJ2-7; TRBD2 matches at 11 bases. The CDR3 contains 13 residues. The germline CDR1 and CDR2 sequences are SQVTM and ANQGSEA. J gave up 3 bases and V 4 bases, and 2 bases lay outside the gene matches.

The chain uses TRBV18 and TRBJ1-4; 8 nucleotides align to TRBD1. Looked up from germline, CDR1 is KGHSH and CDR2 is LQKENI. This CDR3 spans 16 amino acids. V dropped 5 bases and J dropped 4; count of bases not matched to a gene: 9. CDR3 in DNA: TGTGCCAGCTCAGCTGCACAGGGGGAGATTAATGAAAAACTGTTTTTT. Translation gives CASSAAQGEINEKLFF.

This rearrangement joins TRBV5-1 to TRBJ2-1; a weak D match, TRBD2 (5 bases). Trimming took off 3 bases at V and 8 bases at J, with 12 bases between the two ends. This CDR3 has 13 residues. Germline assignment: CDR1 SGHRS and CDR2 YFSETQ. The CDR3 here is CASSWPTRHEQFF. Here the CDR3 DNA reads TGCGCCAGCAGCTGGCCCACTAGACATGAGCAGTTCTTC.

This chain joins TRBV18 and TRBJ1-6; TRBD1 aligns across 7 bases. The CDR3 extends over 16 amino acids. Germline CDR1 reads KGHSH; CDR2 reads LQKENI. V was clipped by 3 bases and J by 7 bases; unmatched bases: 9. The CDR3 region has the DNA TGTGCCAGCTCACCGCCTTCGACAGGGACAAATTCACCCCTCCACTTT. Its protein product is CASSPPSTGTNSPLHF. Full variable domain (outside the CDR3, taken from reference TRBV18 and TRBJ1-6): NAGVMQNPRHLVRRRGQEARLRCSPMKGHSHVYWYRQLPEEGLKFMVYLQKENIIDESGMPKERFSAEFPKEGPSILRIQQVVRGDSAAYFCASSPPSTGTNSPLHFGNGTRLTVT.

Only one count was recorded for this clone. The chain links TRBV27 to TRBJ2-1; unclear D gene. The germline V gene has CDR1 MNHEY and CDR2 SMNVEV (reference sequence). This CDR3 comprises 17 residues. The V end lost 3 bases, the J end lost 0 bases, and 15 bases lay between the germline ends. The CDR3 DNA reads as TGTGCCAGCAGTTTTTTAGCTCGGGCAGCCTCCTACAATGAGCAGTTCTTC. It translates to CASSFLARAASYNEQFF.

The CDR3 here is CAISRGQGEETQYF. As DNA, the CDR3 is TGTGCCATCAGTAGGGGACAGGGGGAAGAGACCCAGTACTTC. The chain employs TRBV10-3 and TRBJ2-5; 11 bases fit TRBD1. Losses at the gene ends were 5 bases for V and 3 bases for J; bases not matched to a gene: 2. From germline, CDR1 is ENHRY and CDR2 SYGVKD. The CDR3 contains 14 residues.

The gene calls are TRBV28 and TRBJ2-7; TRBD2 might be the D (5 bases). This CDR3 has 16 residues. With 6 bases removed from V and 6 bases from J, the gap between germline ends came to 24 bases. Germline-derived CDR1 and CDR2 are MDHEN and SYDVKM. As DNA, the CDR3 is TGTGCCAGCAGCCCAGTCGGCGGGCGACAAGGCTCCGAGCAGTACTTC. It specifies CASSPVGGRQGSEQYF.

Comment on this clone: It may be a read error: a sequence one base away is much more abundant. The chain recombines TRBV7-3 with TRBJ2-2; 10 positions match TRBD2. Germline CDR1 is SGHTA and CDR2 is FQGTGA. After removal of 6 bases from V and 1 base from J, the junction contained 2 bases not matched to a gene. This CDR3 region has 15 residues. The CDR3, as DNA: TGTGCCAGCAGTTGGACTAGCGGGAACACCGGGGAGCTGTTTTTT. This gives the protein CASSWTSGNTGELFF. The full variable domain, with the rest looked up from reference TRBV7-3 and TRBJ2-2, is GAGVSQTPSNKVTEKGKYVELRCDPISGHTALYWYRQSLGQGPEFLIYFQGTGAADDSGLPNDRFFAVRPEGSVSTLKIQRTERGDSAVYLCASSWTSGNTGELFFGEGSRLTVL.

This chain links TRBV14 with TRBJ2-1; 7 bases are a match to TRBD2. Germline lookup yields CDR1 SGHDN and CDR2 FVKESK. This CDR3 region has 16 residues. Germline trimming cut 1 base from V and 8 bases from J; bases unmatched to any gene: 11. Here the CDR3 reads CASSQVGGLVIDEQFF. The CDR3 bases are TGTGCCAGCAGCCAAGTCGGTGGACTAGTTATAGATGAGCAGTTCTTC.

The chain has TRBV5-8 and TRBJ2-5; D possibly corresponds to TRBD2 (6 bases). Looked up from germline, CDR1 is SGHTS and CDR2 is YDEGEE. The V and J ends lost 2 bases and 2 bases respectively, with 16 bases between them. The CDR3 loop spans 16 amino acids. CDR3 region: CASSLGRTQLQETQYF. The CDR3 DNA reads as TGTGCCAGCAGCTTAGGGAGGACCCAACTTCAAGAGACCCAGTACTTC.

This clone was counted once. CDR3 loop: CASSSNAGVISGNTIYF. The CDR3 nucleotides read TGTGCCAGCAGTTCCAACGCAGGGGTTATCTCTGGAAACACCATATATTTT. The rearrangement links TRBV28 to TRBJ1-3, with D possibly TRBD1 on 6 matching bases. The germline V gene encodes CDR1 MDHEN and CDR2 SYDVKM. The V end lost 4 bases, the J end lost 0 bases, and 16 bases lay between the germline ends. The CDR3 covers 17 residues.

This sequence joins TRBV11-2 and TRBJ2-3; unclear D gene. The V and J ends lost 6 bases and 4 bases respectively, with 14 bases between them. The CDR3 is 14 amino acids. Germline lookup yields CDR1 SGHAT and CDR2 FQNNGV. For the CDR3, the DNA is TGTGCCAGCAGAGTTTACTTTGGGGCAGATACGCAGTATTTT. Encoded protein: CASRVYFGADTQYF.

This chain connects TRBV19 to TRBJ2-1; perhaps D is TRBD1 or TRBD2 (6 bases each). The CDR3 is made up of 14 amino acids. Trimming cost V 5 bases and J 2 bases, with 10 bases left between them. Germline V lookup: CDR1 LNHDA, CDR2 SQIVND (reference sequence). CDR3 bases: TGTGCCAGTAGTTGGGGGGCCACCTACAATGAGCAGTTCTTC. Its translation is CASSWGATYNEQFF. The full variable domain, in which reference TRBV19 and TRBJ2-1 provide the parts outside the CDR3, is DGGITQSPKYLFRKEGQNVTLSCEQNLNHDAMYWYRQDPGQGLRLIYYSQIVNDFQKGDIAEGYSVSREKKESFPLTVTSAQKNPTAFYLCASSWGATYNEQFFGPGTRLTVL.

The rearrangement links TRBV7-3 to TRBJ1-2; D is perhaps TRBD1 (5 bases). Trimming took 3 bases from V and 5 from J, leaving 16 bases between them. The CDR3 contains 15 residues. The germline V gene encodes CDR1 SGHTA and CDR2 FQGTGA. The CDR3, as DNA: TGTGCCAGCAGCTTCCGGGACCAAAAGTTTTATGGCTACACCTTC. Protein product: CASSFRDQKFYGYTF.

This clone was seen more than once but under ten times. The V and J genes are TRBV25-1 and TRBJ1-4; D is possibly TRBD1 (5 bases). Trimming cost V 0 bases and J 1 base, with 6 bases left between them. Germline V gives CDR1 MGHDK, CDR2 SYGVNS. The CDR3 spans 15 residues. The CDR3 bases are TGTGCCAGCAGTGAATATGGACAAACTAATGAAAAACTGTTTTTT. Protein product: CASSEYGQTNEKLFF. Full variable domain (missing parts from reference TRBV25-1 and TRBJ1-4): EADIYQTPRYLVIGTGKKITLECSQTMGHDKMYWYQQDPGMELHLIHYSYGVNSTEKGDLSSESTVSRIRTEHFPLTLESARPSHTSQYLCASSEYGQTNEKLFFGSGTQLSVL.

The V call is TRBV3-1 (or the pseudogene TRBV3-2), the J call TRBJ1-1; a possible D gene is TRBD1 (6 bases). The CDR3 is made up of 14 amino acids. CDR1 is LGHDT and CDR2 is YNNKEL in the germline V gene (reference sequence). Trimming stripped 3 bases from V and 1 base from J, with 9 bases between. CDR3 residues: CASSQNRANTEAFF. CDR3 sequence (DNA): TGTGCCAGCAGCCAGAACAGGGCGAACACTGAAGCTTTCTTT.

This rearrangement joins TRBV20-1 to TRBJ1-2, with D uncertain. CDR3 length: 11 residues. V was pared by 7 bases and J by 4 bases, with 10 bases between. The germline V gene encodes CDR1 DFQATT and CDR2 SNEGSKA (reference sequence). The CDR3 bases are TGCAGTGTGAAGTTACCCTATGGCTACACCTTC. This encodes CSVKLPYGYTF.